This is a list of T cell receptor beta chains from one sample in a study of cytomegalovirus exposure and HLA in healthy donors. The protocol was immunoSEQ multiplex PCR, while the TCRdb copy is restricted to in-frame clones and leaves out a portion. Here the sample spans 50,000 to 65,000 clones, approximately 75% being singletons. The source material was PBMCs. Source of these receptors: a young woman in good health and CMV-seronegative. Each CDR3 is given with its conserved first and last residue. The order of the fields is V gene, J gene, CDR3 protein.

v_gene: TRBV12-2; j_gene: TRBJ1-5; CDR3aa: CASRCPGDGNQPQHF
v_gene: TRBV29-1; j_gene: TRBJ1-1; CDR3aa: CSVFLWARGTEAFF
v_gene: TRBV4-1; j_gene: TRBJ2-5; CDR3aa: CASSQGLIGGRGETQYF
v_gene: TRBV7-3; j_gene: TRBJ2-3; CDR3aa: CASSLIAGGSTDTQYF
v_gene: TRBV10-3; j_gene: TRBJ2-7; CDR3aa: CATLGTGLDEQYF
v_gene: TRBV30; j_gene: TRBJ1-2; CDR3aa: CAWKGGAYLANYGYTF
v_gene: TRBV6-5; j_gene: TRBJ2-2; CDR3aa: CASSYYGGEVGELFF
v_gene: TRBV11-2; j_gene: TRBJ2-1; CDR3aa: CASTRGGEQFF
v_gene: TRBV28; j_gene: TRBJ1-1; CDR3aa: CASRLTDRLNTEAFF
v_gene: TRBV27; j_gene: TRBJ2-2; CDR3aa: CASSGGTSGTGELFF
v_gene: TRBV9; j_gene: TRBJ1-1; CDR3aa: CASSVGTGTEAFF
v_gene: TRBV19; j_gene: TRBJ1-2; CDR3aa: CFFFKQKAAYGYTF
v_gene: TRBV4-1; j_gene: TRBJ2-2; CDR3aa: CASSQGLAELFF
v_gene: TRBV13; j_gene: TRBJ2-1; CDR3aa: CASSFWTSGREANEQFF
v_gene: TRBV6-5; j_gene: TRBJ1-2; CDR3aa: CASRHRDSGHYGYTF
v_gene: TRBV10-3; j_gene: TRBJ1-2; CDR3aa: CAINREPTGAVNYGYTF
v_gene: TRBV21-1; j_gene: TRBJ1-5; CDR3aa: CASSKRDRVAPHNQPQHF
v_gene: TRBV27; j_gene: TRBJ2-5; CDR3aa: CASSSLGPQETQYF
v_gene: TRBV29-1; j_gene: TRBJ1-1; CDR3aa: CSVEGLLLRGGLPEAFF
v_gene: TRBV2; j_gene: TRBJ1-1; CDR3aa: CASSVAQGYTEAFF
v_gene: TRBV28; j_gene: TRBJ1-1; CDR3aa: CAGVSGDRGREGTEAFF
v_gene: TRBV7-9; j_gene: TRBJ2-6; CDR3aa: CASSPRTFGANVLTF
v_gene: TRBV10-1; j_gene: TRBJ2-2; CDR3aa: CASSDVRAVGGELFF
v_gene: TRBV5-1; j_gene: TRBJ2-3; CDR3aa: CASSLSETSVPDTQYF
v_gene: TRBV2; j_gene: TRBJ2-2; CDR3aa: CASTRSGANTGELFF
v_gene: TRBV29-1; j_gene: TRBJ2-5; CDR3aa: CSVEGPDSQETQYF
v_gene: TRBV6-5; j_gene: TRBJ2-1; CDR3aa: CASSLQGAQFF
v_gene: TRBV27; j_gene: TRBJ1-2; CDR3aa: CASRTGGYGYTF
v_gene: TRBV6-5; j_gene: TRBJ2-6; CDR3aa: CASSYSRSSGANVLTF
v_gene: TRBV29-1; j_gene: TRBJ1-1; CDR3aa: CSVAKGGADTEAFF
v_gene: TRBV27; j_gene: TRBJ1-5; CDR3aa: CASSPVGDQPQHF
v_gene: TRBV7-9; j_gene: TRBJ1-3; CDR3aa: CASSLKEATNSGNTIYF
v_gene: TRBV11-2; j_gene: TRBJ2-7; CDR3aa: CASSNGVGYEQYF
v_gene: TRBV10-3; j_gene: TRBJ1-2; CDR3aa: CAISEPDRGPYYGYTF
v_gene: TRBV4-2; j_gene: TRBJ2-3; CDR3aa: CASSPADSSSTDTQYF
v_gene: TRBV14; j_gene: TRBJ2-7; CDR3aa: CASSRIRKGPSSYEQYF
v_gene: TRBV4-1; j_gene: TRBJ2-3; CDR3aa: CASSQPPGTGAPFLLTDTQYF
v_gene: TRBV11-2; j_gene: TRBJ2-3; CDR3aa: CASRGKGADTQYF
v_gene: TRBV5-1; j_gene: TRBJ2-7; CDR3aa: CASSFSGSYYEQYF
v_gene: TRBV21-1; j_gene: .; CDR3aa: CASSPRADREYEQYF
v_gene: TRBV4-1; j_gene: TRBJ2-5; CDR3aa: CASSQGDRVGVAQYF
v_gene: TRBV2; j_gene: TRBJ1-1; CDR3aa: CASRAGTRIEAFF
v_gene: TRBV28; j_gene: TRBJ1-1; CDR3aa: CASSLAGGEAFF
v_gene: TRBV7-2; j_gene: TRBJ1-2; CDR3aa: CASSPATGEGYTF
v_gene: TRBV15; j_gene: TRBJ1-5; CDR3aa: CATSREWTEGQPQHF
v_gene: TRBV13; j_gene: TRBJ1-4; CDR3aa: CASSSAGGEGKLFF
v_gene: TRBV11-3; j_gene: TRBJ2-1; CDR3aa: CASSSGLAGGNYEQFF
v_gene: TRBV7-7; j_gene: TRBJ2-2; CDR3aa: CASSRTSGRAGELFF
v_gene: TRBV28; j_gene: TRBJ2-6; CDR3aa: CASSPRWLAESSGANVLTF
v_gene: TRBV19; j_gene: TRBJ1-1; CDR3aa: CASSRQGEAFF
v_gene: TRBV19; j_gene: TRBJ1-2; CDR3aa: CASWTVRTGYTF
v_gene: TRBV27; j_gene: TRBJ2-5; CDR3aa: CASSLGRGVETQYF
v_gene: TRBV28; j_gene: TRBJ2-1; CDR3aa: CASSFAGVSYNEQFF
v_gene: TRBV7-2; j_gene: TRBJ1-5; CDR3aa: CASSLRRGLGQPQHF
v_gene: TRBV18; j_gene: TRBJ2-7; CDR3aa: CASSPPSPGSGEQYF
v_gene: TRBV18; j_gene: TRBJ2-5; CDR3aa: CASSRSGTEETQYF
v_gene: TRBV18; j_gene: TRBJ1-2; CDR3aa: CASSTDRERYGYTF
v_gene: TRBV7-9; j_gene: TRBJ2-3; CDR3aa: CASSLAWEDTQYF
v_gene: TRBV29-1; j_gene: TRBJ1-4; CDR3aa: CSVVVRSGGEKLFF